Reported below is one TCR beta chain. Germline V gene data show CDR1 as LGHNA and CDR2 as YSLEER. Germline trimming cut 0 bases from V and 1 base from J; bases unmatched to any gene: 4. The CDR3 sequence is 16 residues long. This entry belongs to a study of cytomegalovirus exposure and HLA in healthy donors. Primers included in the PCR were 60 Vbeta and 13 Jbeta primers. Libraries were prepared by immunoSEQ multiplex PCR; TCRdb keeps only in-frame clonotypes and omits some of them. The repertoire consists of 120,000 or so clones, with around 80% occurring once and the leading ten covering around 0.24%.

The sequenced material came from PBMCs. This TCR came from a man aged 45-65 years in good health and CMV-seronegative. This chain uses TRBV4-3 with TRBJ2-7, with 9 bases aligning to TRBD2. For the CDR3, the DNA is TGCGCCAGCAGCCAAGATCTTAGCGGGGGATCCTACGAGCAGTACTTC. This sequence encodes CASSQDLSGGSYEQYF.